This is a list of T cell receptor beta chains from one sample in a study of molecular identifiers for immune sequencing clone quantification. TCRdb re-called the PCR reads with MiXCR, one entry per CDR3 protein. The sample yields 250,000 to 350,000 distinct CDR3 sequences, about 22% seen once. What was sequenced was naive CD8+ T cells from blood, with Jurkat cell RNA spiked in. All receptors derive from a human donor in good health. Some libraries in this study had Jurkat cell RNA spiked in. Both conserved end residues are part of each CDR3. D genes are given only for firm matches. Size values are once, few and many counts, or a class for expanded clones, and some rows have none.

clone size	CDR3 length	V gene	D gene	J gene	CDR3 DNA	CDR3 protein
NA	17	TRBV12-3/TRBV12-4	TRBD1	TRBJ2-3	TGTGCCAGCAGGGACGACAGGGTCGGTATCAGCGCAGATACGCAGTATTTT	CASRDDRVGISADTQYF
few	15	TRBV4-3	NA	TRBJ2-5	TGCGCCAGCAGCCAAGATCTTCGGGGGCAAGAGACCCAGTACTTC	CASSQDLRGQETQYF
NA	15	TRBV29-1	NA	TRBJ1-2	TGCAGCGTTGAGTATGTCGAGACAGAAACGTTGGGCTACACCTTC	CSVEYVETETLGYTF
NA	16	TRBV30	TRBD2	TRBJ2-3	TGTGCCTGGAGATCCCTGAGCGGGGGGGCATTTGATACGCAGTATTTT	CAWRSLSGGAFDTQYF
few	15	TRBV13	NA	TRBJ1-5	TGTGCCAGCAGCTTGGGGATCTTAAGCAGTCAGCCCCAGCATTTT	CASSLGILSSQPQHF
few	18	TRBV7-9	TRBD2	TRBJ2-1	TGTGCCAGCAGACCGGGACTAGCGGTCCCGAGCTCCTACAATGAGCAGTTCTTC	CASRPGLAVPSSYNEQFF
many	15	TRBV6-2/TRBV6-3	NA	TRBJ1-1	TGTGCCAGCAGTTACTTGACAGTTATGAACACTGAAGCTTTCTTT	CASSYLTVMNTEAFF
many	13	TRBV7-2	NA	TRBJ2-7	TGTGCCAGCCGAAGGGGAGACGTGCAAGAGCAGTACTTC	CASRRGDVQEQYF
NA	17	TRBV7-9	NA	TRBJ1-4	TGTGCCAGCAGCTTAGAGAGTCCACAAGTTTATAATGAAAAACTGTTTTTT	CASSLESPQVYNEKLFF
many	11	TRBV11-2	NA	TRBJ2-1	TGTGCCAGCAGCTTAGTGACAGAGCAGTTCTTC	CASSLVTEQFF
NA	15	TRBV4-1	NA	TRBJ2-1	TGCGCCAGCAGCCAAGCAGCAAATACCTACAATGAGCAGTTCTTC	CASSQAANTYNEQFF
many	15	TRBV12-3/TRBV12-4	TRBD2	TRBJ2-2	TGTGCCAGCAGTGCGCTAGCGGGAATCACCGGGGAGCTGTTTTTT	CASSALAGITGELFF
many	13	TRBV20-1	NA	TRBJ1-1	TGCAGTGCTGTCAGGGAAATGAACACTGAAGCTTTCTTT	CSAVREMNTEAFF
NA	12	TRBV30	NA	TRBJ2-7	TGTGCCTGGAGTAGGGGGGTTTACGAGCAGTACTTC	CAWSRGVYEQYF
many	15	TRBV24-1	TRBD1	TRBJ2-5	TGTGCCACCAGTGATTGGGGACAGGGCCAAGAGACCCAGTACTTC	CATSDWGQGQETQYF
few	17	TRBV6-2/TRBV6-3	TRBD2	TRBJ2-7	TGTGCCAGCAGTTACCGGGGACTAGCGGGGGCTTCCTACGAGCAGTACTTC	CASSYRGLAGASYEQYF
many	13	TRBV7-9	NA	TRBJ2-3	TGTGCCAGCAGCTTAGGTTTAGGAGATACGCAGTATTTT	CASSLGLGDTQYF
many	15	TRBV5-4	NA	TRBJ2-3	TGTGCCAGCAGCTTGGTAGGCGAAAGAACAGATACGCAGTATTTT	CASSLVGERTDTQYF
many	16	TRBV14	NA	TRBJ2-3	TGTGCCAGCAGCCAAGATCGATTTCCCGGCACAGATACGCAGTATTTT	CASSQDRFPGTDTQYF
many	18	TRBV5-1	NA	TRBJ2-6	TGCGCCAGCAGGGAACTCGGGGCTCGAACCTCTGGGGCCAACGTCCTGACTTTC	CASRELGARTSGANVLTF
few	17	TRBV28	TRBD2	TRBJ2-7	TGTGCCAGCAGACCAGTGGGCGGGAGGCAGTTCTCCTACGAGCAGTACTTC	CASRPVGGRQFSYEQYF
NA	16	TRBV28	NA	TRBJ2-2	TGTGCCAGCAGGGGCGGGACCTACCTCAACACCGGGGAGCTGCTTTTT	CASRGGTYLNTGELLF
many	12	TRBV12-3/TRBV12-4	NA	TRBJ1-1	TGTGCCAGCAGTCTCGAGGGGTCTGAAGCTTTCTTT	CASSLEGSEAFF
many	15	TRBV7-9	TRBD1	TRBJ2-5	TGTGCCAGCAGCTTAGAGACAGGGGGCGAAGAGACCCAGTACTTC	CASSLETGGEETQYF
many	14	TRBV19	NA	TRBJ2-2	TGTGCCAGCGCGTACGGGTTTAACACCGGGGAGCTGTTTTTT	CASAYGFNTGELFF
many	14	TRBV3-1	NA	TRBJ2-7	TGTGCCAGCAGCCGGACTACCAGCCTCTACGAGCAGTACTTC	CASSRTTSLYEQYF
many	17	TRBV19	NA	TRBJ1-5	TGTGCCAGTAGTATAGGGACACGGGCGGGGGGCAATCAGCCCCAGCATTTT	CASSIGTRAGGNQPQHF
few	19	TRBV5-1	TRBD1	TRBJ2-6	TGCGCCAGCAGCTGGGCCACAGGGGTGGCTTTTTCTGGGGCCAACGTCCTGACTTTC	CASSWATGVAFSGANVLTF
many	13	TRBV29-1	TRBD1	TRBJ2-1	TGCAGCGTTGCGAGGGACAGCTACAATGAGCAGTTCTTC	CSVARDSYNEQFF
many	19	TRBV7-9	TRBD2	TRBJ2-3	TGTGCCAGCAGCCCCACCGGCGGGAGGAGTCATCTGAACACAGATACGCAGTATTTT	CASSPTGGRSHLNTDTQYF
NA	16	TRBV14	TRBD1	TRBJ1-1	TGTGCCAGCAGCCAAGAATTATGGGCAGGGGGGACTGAAGCTTTCTTT	CASSQELWAGGTEAFF
few	14	TRBV11-2	NA	TRBJ1-1	TGTGCCAGCAGCCCCCTGGGTTCGGACACTGAAGCTTTCTTT	CASSPLGSDTEAFF
few	13	TRBV28	NA	TRBJ2-7	TGTGCCAGCAACATACAGAGAACCTACGAGCAGTACTTC	CASNIQRTYEQYF
many	14	TRBV28	NA	TRBJ1-5	TGTGCCAGCAGCTTACACCGGAGAAATCAGCCCCAGCATTTT	CASSLHRRNQPQHF
NA	16	TRBV12-3/TRBV12-4	NA	TRBJ1-6	TGTGCCAGCAGTTTAGGTACAGGCCCAGCGTCAACACCCCTCCACTTT	CASSLGTGPASTPLHF
NA	18	TRBV28	NA	TRBJ2-7	TGTGCCAGCAGTTCGCATCGGGGGCAGATCCTTTTCGCCTACAAGCAGTACTTC	CASSSHRGQILFAYKQYF
many	15	TRBV6-1	TRBD1	TRBJ2-7	TGTGCCAGCAGGGACCCGGGACAGAACTACTACGAGCAGTACTTC	CASRDPGQNYYEQYF
many	16	TRBV27	NA	TRBJ2-2	TGTGCCACCGCCCAACGGGACATAAGGAACACCGGGGAGCTGTTTTTT	CATAQRDIRNTGELFF
many	17	TRBV14	NA	TRBJ1-1	TGTGCCAGCAGCCAAGATCGGGCACAGAAGTTGAACACTGAAGCTTTCTTT	CASSQDRAQKLNTEAFF
few	15	TRBV6-2/TRBV6-3	TRBD2	TRBJ2-3	TGTGCCAGCAGAACGGGACTATCTTTCACAGATACGCAGTATTTT	CASRTGLSFTDTQYF
NA	14	TRBV6-5	TRBD1	TRBJ2-7	TGTGCCAGCAGTTACGGGACAGGTATCTACGAGCTGTACTTC	CASSYGTGIYELYF
few	13	TRBV10-1	NA	TRBJ2-7	TGCGCCAGCAGTGACAGCGATTGGTACGAGCAGTACTTC	CASSDSDWYEQYF
many	15	TRBV9	TRBD1	TRBJ2-2	TGTGCCAGCAGCTCAGGACAGGGGGTCACCGGGGAGCTGTTTTTT	CASSSGQGVTGELFF
many	17	TRBV20-1	TRBD1	TRBJ2-2	TGCAGTGCCGTCGTAGTACCGGGACAGGGGAACACCGGGGAGCTGTTTTTT	CSAVVVPGQGNTGELFF
many	14	TRBV25-1	TRBD2	TRBJ2-1	TGTGCCAGCGGACGGACTAGCGGGAGGTATGAGCAGTTCTTC	CASGRTSGRYEQFF
few	15	TRBV2	NA	TRBJ2-7	TGTGCCAGCGGGACGAGCAGGACAGATTCCTCCGAGCAGTACTTC	CASGTSRTDSSEQYF
many	17	TRBV7-2	NA	TRBJ1-2	TGTGCCAGCAGCTATGACGCCCTATCCGGTGACAACTATGGCTACACCTTC	CASSYDALSGDNYGYTF
NA	15	TRBV27	NA	TRBJ2-3	TGTGCCAGCACCAACACAGGGGAGGGCACAGGTACGCAGTATTTT	CASTNTGEGTGTQYF
many	13	TRBV7-8	NA	TRBJ1-5	TGTGCCAGCAGCGACCCCATAGGCCAGCCCCAGCATTTT	CASSDPIGQPQHF
many	15	TRBV6-5	TRBD1	TRBJ1-1	TGTGCCAGCAGTTACGAGACAGGGGCGAACACTGAAGCTTTCTTT	CASSYETGANTEAFF
NA	11	TRBV24-1	NA	TRBJ2-1	TGTGCCACCAGTGAAGGATATGAGCAGTTCTTC	CATSEGYEQFF
few	16	TRBV4-3	NA	TRBJ2-7	TGCGCCAGCAGCCAAGATGGGAGGGGGCCCTCCTACGAGCAGTACTTC	CASSQDGRGPSYEQYF
many	18	TRBV7-3	NA	TRBJ2-1	TGTGCCAGCAGCTTAATGCAGGAGGGGGCCCCCCGGGTAGGTGAGCAGTTCTTC	CASSLMQEGAPRVGEQFF
many	16	TRBV7-9	TRBD1	TRBJ2-2	TGTGCCAGCAGCCGTTCCGGGACAGGGGTAACCGGGGAGCTGTTTTTT	CASSRSGTGVTGELFF
many	15	TRBV9	NA	TRBJ1-3	TGTGCCAGCAGCGAGGCACAGTTCTCTGGAAACACCATATATTTT	CASSEAQFSGNTIYF
many	15	TRBV6-5	NA	TRBJ1-5	TGTGCCAGCAGTCAACTACCCCAGGGGAGTCAGCCCCAGCATTTT	CASSQLPQGSQPQHF
many	17	TRBV7-8	TRBD1	TRBJ1-2	TGTGCCAGCAGCTCACCCGAGGGGACAGGGAATAACTATGGCTACACCTTC	CASSSPEGTGNNYGYTF
many	15	TRBV7-6	TRBD2	TRBJ2-3	TGTGCCAGCAGTCGTAGCGGGAGCGGCACAGATACGCAGTATTTT	CASSRSGSGTDTQYF